This T cell receptor (beta chain) originates from a study of identical twins. General observations from the study: Surplus twin overlap in beta out-of-frame sequences was less pronounced. Out-of-frame alpha sequences that twins shared showed excess low generation probability.

As regards this clonotype: What it binds is not known.

Trimming stripped 1 base from V and 2 bases from J, with 11 bases between. The CDR3 runs to 15 residues. Germline-derived CDR1 and CDR2 are SGHVS and FQNEAQ. A universal primer site was created by template switching, with the cDNA bearing unique molecular identifiers. MiXCR was run by TCRdb on the 5' RACE reads, yielding one entry per CDR3 protein. The data show hundreds of thousands of distinct CDR3 sequences, roughly 6% seen once. Every one of the donors was a healthy Caucasian. The sample comprised naive T cells sorted from blood. This clonotype was obtained from a man in his late teens or twenties in good health. The chain combines TRBV7-8 with TRBJ1-2; the D is unclear. The CDR3 sequence: CASSLVDLPNYGYTF. The CDR3 coding sequence is TGTGCCAGCAGCTTAGTCGACTTACCGAACTATGGCTACACCTTC.